The clone carrying this T cell receptor beta chain appeared a single time. The germline V gene encodes CDR1 MGHRA and CDR2 YSYEKL. The CDR3 is 15 amino acids. V dropped 4 bases and J dropped 4; count of bases not matched to a gene: 6. This specimen belongs to a study of control samples from healthy donors and cancer patients. Profiling relied on immunoSEQ multiplex PCR, and the TCRdb table lists in-frame clones only, not all of them. The top ten clones hold about a sixth of a sample with about 100,000 clones, over 75% of them seen once. Sequences were obtained from blood. This rearrangement joins TRBV4-1 to TRBJ1-2, with 10 bases lining up with TRBD1. The sequence derives from a woman aged 45-59 years in good health. CDR3 residues: CASSRTGTGAYGYTF. The CDR3 coding sequence is TGCGCCAGCAGCCGTACCGGGACAGGGGCCTATGGCTACACCTTC.